This passage covers 31 T cell receptor beta chains from one sample sequenced in a study of blood T cell repertoires in COVID-19. TCRdb keeps only in-frame clones here, not all; method: immunoSEQ multiplex PCR. The repertoire includes around 230,000 clones, 86% of them detected once, and around 10% sits in the top ten. Sequencing was done on a sample of peripheral blood. Receptors were obtained from a man between 45 and 60 years old with COVID-19, enrolled during active disease.

J is TRBJ1-1 and V is TRBV7-2, with 11 bases fitting TRBD1. V shed 1 base and J 5 bases; nucleotides not matched to a gene: 3. Germline-derived CDR1 and CDR2 are SGHTA and FQGNSA. The CDR3 length is 15 residues. CDR3 sequence (DNA): TGTGCCAGCAGCTTAGAAGGGACAGGGGGGACTGAAGCTTTCTTT. Protein: CASSLEGTGGTEAFF.

This chain joins TRBV5-4 and TRBJ2-2; D call uncertain. The V end lost 4 bases, the J end lost 3 bases, and 10 bases lay between the germline ends. This CDR3 region has 14 residues. The germline gives CDR1 SGHNT, CDR2 YYREEE (reference sequence). CDR3 coding DNA: TGTGCCAGCAGCCTCCCCCAGGACACCGGGGAGCTGTTTTTT. This gives the protein CASSLPQDTGELFF.

For the CDR3, the DNA is TGTGCCAGCAGCCCTACAGGCCCATATAGCAATCAGCCCCAGCATTTT. Translated, it gives CASSPTGPYSNQPQHF. The V call is TRBV3-1 (or the pseudogene TRBV3-2), the J call TRBJ1-5; D possibly corresponds to TRBD1 (5 bases). This CDR3 is built from 16 residues. Germline V lookup: CDR1 LGHDT, CDR2 YNNKEL (reference sequence). V gave up 4 bases and J gave up 0 bases, with 13 bases separating them.

The rearrangement uses TRBV19 and TRBJ1-5; 11 bases agree with TRBD1. The CDR3 consists of 14 residues. Per germline, CDR1 LNHDA and CDR2 SQIVND (reference sequence). V shed 4 bases, J shed 7 bases, and the junction held 3 bases outside the gene matches. CDR3 sequence reads: CASSTGTGGQPQHF. CDR3 sequence (DNA): TGTGCCAGTAGTACCGGGACAGGGGGACAGCCCCAGCATTTT.

This chain links TRBV27 with TRBJ1-2; TRBD1 matches at 7 bases. Per the germline V gene, CDR1 is MNHEY and CDR2 is SMNVEV (reference sequence). V lost 8 bases, J lost 4 bases, and 13 bases stayed unmatched. The CDR3 runs to 15 residues. CDR3 amino acids: CASSFSPTGTYGYTF. CDR3 DNA sequence: TGTGCCAGCTCCTTTTCCCCGACAGGGACCTATGGCTACACCTTC.

The chain employs TRBV7-2 and TRBJ1-1; possible D gene TRBD1, 5 bases. Trimming pared 5 bases from V and 3 bases from J, leaving 10 bases between. CDR3 length: 13 amino acids. CDR1 SGHTA and CDR2 FQGNSA come from the germline V gene. CDR3 sequence: CASSRGVDTEAFF. The CDR3 DNA is TGTGCCAGCAGCCGGGGGGTTGACACTGAAGCTTTCTTT.

The chain employs TRBV7-6 and TRBJ1-2; TRBD1 matches at 7 bases. Trimming removed 5 bases from V and 3 bases from J; junction bases left unmatched: 12. The CDR3 runs 16 residues. Looked up from germline, CDR1 is SGHVS and CDR2 is FNYEAQ. CDR3 protein: CASSASMGQTYYGYTF. The DNA of the CDR3 is TGTGCCAGCAGCGCGAGCATGGGACAGACATACTATGGCTACACCTTC. Full variable domain (outside the CDR3, taken from reference TRBV7-6 and TRBJ1-2): GAGVSQSPRYKVTKRGQDVALRCDPISGHVSLYWYRQALGQGPEFLTYFNYEAQQDKSGLPNDRFSAERPEGSISTLTIQRTEQRDSAMYRCASSASMGQTYYGYTFGSGTRLTVV.

The chain recombines TRBV29-1 with TRBJ1-6; D might be TRBD1 (6 bases). Trimming removed 1 base at V and 4 bases at J, with 23 bases between. The CDR3 is 19 residues long. Germline CDR1 is SQVTM and CDR2 is ANQGSEA. CDR3: CSVEGLAVRCQGYNSPLHF. In nucleotides, the CDR3 is TGCAGCGTTGAAGGATTGGCCGTCCGGTGCCAGGGGTATAATTCACCCCTCCACTTT.

V usage is TRBV6-5 and J usage is TRBJ1-2; perhaps TRBD1 as D (5 bases). The CDR3 contains 13 residues. CDR1 MNHEY and CDR2 SVGAGI come from the germline V gene. The V end was cut by 2 bases, the J end by 8 bases, with 12 bases between. As DNA, the CDR3 is TGTGCCAGCAGTTACGGGGGGGGTAGAGGCTACACCTTC. Protein sequence: CASSYGGGRGYTF.

The rearrangement joins TRBV5-1 to TRBJ1-1; D uncertain. The V end lost 0 bases, the J end lost 0 bases, and 6 bases lay between the germline ends. Germline-derived CDR1 and CDR2 are SGHRS and YFSETQ. The CDR3 runs 14 residues. The CDR3 DNA follows: TGCGCCAGCAGCTTGGACAGCATGAACACTGAAGCTTTCTTT. Translation gives CASSLDSMNTEAFF.

This chain's CDR3 is CASSDSLSSTDTQYF. In DNA, the CDR3 is TGCGCCAGCAGTGACAGCTTATCTAGCACAGATACGCAGTATTTT. V and J are TRBV5-1 and TRBJ2-3; possible D gene TRBD1, 5 bases. Germline V gives CDR1 SGHRS, CDR2 YFSETQ. The ends were cut back, 5 bases at V and 0 bases at J, with 13 bases in the middle. The CDR3 contains 15 residues. Complete variable domain (other parts from reference TRBV5-1 and TRBJ2-3): KAGVTQTPRYLIKTRGQQVTLSCSPISGHRSVSWYQQTPGQGLQFLFEYFSETQRNKGNFPGRFSGRQFSNSRSEMNVSTLELGDSALYLCASSDSLSSTDTQYFGPGTRLTVL.

The chain is built from TRBV6-2 or TRBV6-3 and TRBJ2-3; TRBD2 matches 8 bases. The CDR3 length is 16 residues. The J segment lost 3 bases and the V segment lost 3 bases, leaving 8 bases of the junction unmatched. CDR1 is MNHEY and CDR2 is SVGEGT in the germline V gene. The CDR3 DNA reads as TGTGCCAGCAGTTATGATGCGGCGGGGGGTACAGATACGCAGTATTTT. Its translation: CASSYDAAGGTDTQYF.

The chain joins TRBV9 to TRBJ2-7, with TRBD2 as a possible D gene (6 bases). The CDR3 contains 13 residues. The V end lost 4 bases, the J end lost 0 bases, and 8 bases lay between the germline ends. CDR1 and CDR2 (germline): SGDLS, YYNGEE. In nucleotides, the CDR3 is TGTGCCAGCAGCAGGGACTTCTCCTACGAGCAGTACTTC. Protein: CASSRDFSYEQYF.

The chain links TRBV9 to TRBJ1-2; 9 bases map to TRBD1. The CDR3 is made up of 16 amino acids. Germline CDR1 SGDLS, CDR2 YYNGEE. V was clipped by 4 bases and J by 1 base; unmatched bases: 8. The CDR3 spells CASSLRKGQGNYGYTF. The CDR3 DNA reads TGTGCCAGCAGCCTGAGAAAGGGACAGGGTAACTATGGCTACACCTTC.

The chain combines TRBV7-3 with TRBJ2-2; TRBD2 agrees at 14 bases. Germline CDR1 reads SGHTA; CDR2 reads FQGTGA. This CDR3 has 18 residues. The V and J ends lost 4 bases and 6 bases, in that order; junction bases with no gene match: 10. The CDR3 DNA is TGTGCCAGCAGCTCGGCGGGACTAGCGGGAGTGTCTGCCGGGGAGCTGTTTTTT. Protein: CASSSAGLAGVSAGELFF.

V usage is TRBV5-4 and J usage is TRBJ1-2; D is possibly TRBD1 (5 bases). The CDR3 loop spans 13 amino acids. Germline V gene sequence: CDR1 SGHNT, CDR2 YYREEE (reference sequence). V lost 0 bases and J lost 6, with 9 bases in between. CDR3 amino acids: CASSLVAGNGYTF. The CDR3 DNA is TGTGCCAGCAGCTTGGTGGCAGGGAATGGCTACACCTTC. Based on the CDR3 plus reference TRBV5-4 and TRBJ1-2, the full variable domain is ETGVTQSPTHLIKTRGQQVTLRCSSQSGHNTVSWYQQALGQGPQFIFQYYREEENGRGNFPPRFSGLQFPNYSSELNVNALELDDSALYLCASSLVAGNGYTFGSGTRLTVV.

The chain uses TRBV7-8 and TRBJ2-5; 7 bases map to TRBD2. The CDR3 loop spans 14 amino acids. Looked up from germline, CDR1 is SGHVS and CDR2 is FQNEAQ. The V gene end was trimmed by 4 bases and the J gene end by 3 bases; junction bases not matched to a gene: 5. The CDR3 sequence is CASSYILAEETQYF. The CDR3 bases are TGTGCCAGCAGCTATATTCTAGCGGAAGAGACCCAGTACTTC.

The chain carries TRBV5-8 and TRBJ1-5, with D unresolved. Per germline, CDR1 SGHTS and CDR2 YDEGEE. V was pared by 1 base and J by 2 bases, with 10 bases between. This CDR3 has 15 residues. Written as DNA, the CDR3 is TGTGCCAGCAGCTTGTCAGGTTTTGGCAATCAGCCCCAGCATTTT. It specifies CASSLSGFGNQPQHF.

This clone was seen once. The chain joins TRBV10-3 to TRBJ2-2; 8 positions match TRBD2. Germline loops: CDR1 ENHRY, CDR2 SYGVKD. Trimming removed 6 bases from V and 3 bases from J; junction bases left unmatched: 0. There are 13 residues in the CDR3. The CDR3 here is CAISGGDTGELFF. The CDR3 DNA reads as TGTGCCATCAGCGGGGGGGACACCGGGGAGCTGTTTTTT.

CDR3 loop: CASSELGTQYGYTF. The CDR3 nucleotides are TGTGCCAGCAGTGAACTGGGGACACAGTATGGCTACACCTTC. The chain couples TRBV2 to TRBJ1-2, with D possibly TRBD1 on 6 matching bases. Germline values: CDR1 SNHLY, CDR2 FYNNEI. The V gene lost 2 bases and the J gene lost 5 bases, with 12 bases spanning the gap. The CDR3 runs 14 residues.

The chain recombines TRBV12-3 or TRBV12-4 with TRBJ2-7, with D perhaps TRBD1 (6 bases). This CDR3 has 12 residues. V was pared by 6 bases and J by 3 bases, with 9 bases between. The CDR3 DNA reads TGTGCCAGCAGCATACAGGGCTACGAGCAGTACTTC. This gives the protein CASSIQGYEQYF.

The chain links TRBV7-8 to TRBJ1-1; 8 bases are a match to TRBD1. This CDR3 has 15 amino acids. J gave up 1 base and V 5 bases, and 6 bases lay outside the gene matches. Germline CDR1 reads SGHVS; CDR2 reads FQNEAQ. CDR3 sequence (DNA): TGTGCCAGCAGCCAGCAGGGGGCTGCGAACACTGAAGCTTTCTTT. Protein sequence: CASSQQGAANTEAFF.

This chain links TRBV27 with TRBJ1-6; weak D call: TRBD1 (6 bases). Germline V gene sequence: CDR1 MNHEY, CDR2 SMNVEV (reference sequence). The CDR3 covers 14 residues. Trimming removed 5 bases from V and 13 bases from J, with 18 bases in between. The CDR3 loop reads CASSPTRQAWPLHF. The CDR3 DNA follows: TGTGCCAGCAGTCCAACTCGACAGGCCTGGCCCCTCCACTTT.

The chain recombines TRBV28 with TRBJ1-1; no reliable D call. Germline-derived CDR1 and CDR2 are MDHEN and SYDVKM. This CDR3 spans 14 amino acids. V was shortened by 1 base and J by 1 base, with 7 bases between the two germline ends. CDR3 loop: CASSLSGGNTEAFF. CDR3 bases: TGTGCCAGCAGTTTATCAGGAGGGAACACTGAAGCTTTCTTT. Drawing the rest from reference TRBV28 and TRBJ1-1, the complete variable domain is DVKVTQSSRYLVKRTGEKVFLECVQDMDHENMFWYRQDPGLGLRLIYFSYDVKMKEKGDIPEGYSVSREKKERFSLILESASTNQTSMYLCASSLSGGNTEAFFGQGTRLTVV.

The chain couples TRBV7-2 to TRBJ1-6; 9 bases agree with TRBD1. The germline CDR1 and CDR2 sequences are SGHTA and FQGNSA. V lost 4 bases, J lost 6 bases, and 7 bases stayed unmatched. The CDR3 spans 16 residues. CDR3 residues: CASSSLVGQGNSPLHF. For the CDR3, the DNA is TGTGCCAGCAGCTCTCTCGTGGGACAGGGTAATTCACCCCTCCACTTT.

This clone was detected a few times. The chain joins TRBV7-6 to TRBJ2-7; 7 bases match TRBD2. Trimming took 2 bases from V and 1 from J; bases not matched to a gene: 5. The CDR3 totals 15 residues. The germline V gene encodes CDR1 SGHVS and CDR2 FNYEAQ. CDR3 coding DNA: TGTGCCAGCAGCTTACCTAGCGGAGGTTCCTACGAGCAGTACTTC. Protein: CASSLPSGGSYEQYF.

This chain connects TRBV7-2 to TRBJ2-3; 8 bases are shared with TRBD2. Unmatched junction bases numbered 4, after V lost 1 base and J lost 1 base. The CDR3 is made up of 16 amino acids. Germline V gives CDR1 SGHTA, CDR2 FQGNSA. The chain's CDR3 is CASSLGGGPGTDTQYF. In nucleotides, the CDR3 is TGTGCCAGCAGCTTAGGCGGGGGGCCGGGCACAGATACGCAGTATTTT.

V usage is TRBV18 and J usage is TRBJ1-5; 10 nucleotides match TRBD1. CDR1 and CDR2 from the germline V gene are KGHSH and LQKENI. The CDR3 has 15 amino acids. The V and J ends lost 0 bases and 7 bases, in that order; junction bases with no gene match: 3. The CDR3 region has the DNA TGTGCCAGCTCACCACCCGGGACAGGGGTCCAGCCCCAGCATTTT. Encoded protein: CASSPPGTGVQPQHF.

J is TRBJ1-4 and V is TRBV28, with TRBD1 as a possible D gene (6 bases). Germline CDR1 is MDHEN and CDR2 is SYDVKM. CDR3 length: 14 amino acids. Trimming cost V 4 bases and J 7 bases, with 13 bases left between them. The CDR3 DNA sequence: TGTGCCAGCAGTTCGCCCCGAGGGGGTGAAAAACTGTTTTTT. Translating gives CASSSPRGGEKLFF.

The rearrangement links TRBV2 to TRBJ1-2; 8 bases align to TRBD1. Germline CDR1 reads SNHLY; CDR2 reads FYNNEI. The CDR3 is 13 amino acids. V dropped 4 bases and J dropped 13; count of bases not matched to a gene: 11. CDR3 residues: CASSGGTGEARTF. In nucleotides, the CDR3 is TGTGCCAGCAGTGGCGGGACAGGTGAGGCTCGCACCTTC.

The chain combines TRBV6-5 with TRBJ2-2; 9 bases are a match to TRBD1. Germline lookup yields CDR1 MNHEY and CDR2 SVGAGI. The CDR3 is made up of 14 amino acids. V trimming: 7 bases; J trimming: 7 bases; junction bases outside the gene matches: 7. The CDR3: CASTTGQGDGELFF. CDR3 sequence (DNA): TGTGCCAGCACCACGGGACAGGGAGACGGGGAGCTGTTTTTT.